The 5 T cell receptor beta chains below were found in one sample sequenced in a study of beta chain features in type 1 diabetes. The antigens of these receptors remain unknown. The authors reverse transcribed all of the isolated RNA, so sequencing captured expressed TCRB transcripts. Profiled with immunoSEQ multiplex PCR; TCRdb holds only in-frame clones, not every one. The repertoire consists of over 150,000 clones, with 6.5% to 9.5% occurring once and the leading ten covering more than 0.75%. Notes on the study in general: TCRB CDR3s were moderately but significantly shorter in Type 1 diabetes patients in all four CD4+ subsets.

The sample consisted of central memory CD4+ T cells from blood. All receptors derive from a woman in her 40s with type 1 diabetes.

This clone was counted between two and nine times. The chain recombines TRBV28 with TRBJ1-1; 7 bases map to TRBD1. From germline, CDR1 is MDHEN and CDR2 SYDVKM. The CDR3 covers 12 residues. The J segment lost 5 bases and the V segment lost 6 bases, leaving 3 bases of the junction unmatched. The chain's CDR3 is CASRRDSTEAFF. DNA of the CDR3: TGTGCCAGCAGAAGGGACAGTACTGAAGCTTTCTTT.

The chain joins TRBV28 to TRBJ1-1; the D is unclear. V was pared by 7 bases and J by 1 base, with 13 bases between. This CDR3 comprises 14 residues. CDR1 is MDHEN and CDR2 is SYDVKM in the germline V gene. DNA for the CDR3: TGTGCCAGCACCGTCGCAGATGGGAACACTGAAGCTTTCTTT. This translates into CASTVADGNTEAFF.

This clone was counted between two and nine times. The chain links TRBV5-1 to TRBJ2-5, with 10 bases matching TRBD2. This CDR3 is 16 amino acids long. CDR1 and CDR2 from the germline V gene are SGHRS and YFSETQ. Germline trimming cut 0 bases from V and 5 bases from J; bases unmatched to any gene: 7. The CDR3 region has the DNA TGCGCCAGCAGCTTGGTTGCTAGCGGGAGTTACGAGACCCAGTACTTC. Translating it yields CASSLVASGSYETQYF.

This chain joins TRBV4-2 and TRBJ1-1, with D perhaps TRBD1 (6 bases). Trimming pared 1 base from V and 4 bases from J, leaving 13 bases between. There are 15 residues in the CDR3. Germline CDR1 reads LGHNA; CDR2 reads YNFKEQ. The CDR3 sequence: CASSQAHQGSTEAFF. The DNA for the CDR3 is TGTGCCAGCAGCCAAGCTCATCAGGGGAGCACTGAAGCTTTCTTT.

This clone was detected only a few times. The chain couples TRBV19 to TRBJ1-5, with 11 nucleotides matching TRBD1. This CDR3 is 17 amino acids long. Per the germline V gene, CDR1 is LNHDA and CDR2 is SQIVND (reference sequence). V trimming: 3 bases; J trimming: 6 bases; junction bases outside the gene matches: 10. The DNA of the CDR3 is TGTGCCAGTAGTATCCAGGGGGACAGGGGGTTTGGTCAGCCCCAGCATTTT. Translated, it gives CASSIQGDRGFGQPQHF.